This passage covers 27 T cell receptor beta chains from one sample sequenced in a study of CD8+ T cells in alopecia areata. Sequencing used cDNA as its template, made by extracting RNA and reverse transcribing it. Measured with immunoSEQ multiplex PCR; TCRdb has only the in-frame clones, and not every one. This sample has some 100,000 clones, with roughly 68% found just once. Sequencing input: CD4+ T cells sorted from blood. The receptors shown here come from a human donor in good health.

This clone was seen only a few times. The chain joins TRBV30 to TRBJ1-6, with D possibly TRBD1 on 5 matching bases. Trimming removed 4 bases from V and 6 bases from J, with 13 bases in between. The length of the CDR3 is 14 residues. Germline CDR1 GTSNPN, CDR2 SVGIG (reference sequence). The CDR3 DNA is TGTGCCTGGAATCGGGGGTGGTTTAATTCACCCCTCCACTTT. It is translated as CAWNRGWFNSPLHF.

V gene TRBV29-1 combines with J gene TRBJ2-7; 11 nucleotides agree with TRBD1. This CDR3 is built from 13 residues. V lost 7 bases and J lost 6; bases outside the gene matches: 8. The germline CDR1 and CDR2 sequences are SQVTM and ANQGSEA. The CDR3 reads CSGLWGQGGEQYF. The CDR3 nucleotides read TGCAGCGGCCTTTGGGGACAGGGGGGCGAGCAGTACTTC.

The chain has TRBV30 and TRBJ2-5; D gene uncertain. The V gene's germline CDR1 is GTSNPN and CDR2 SVGIG (reference sequence). This CDR3 has 13 amino acids. V gave up 1 base and J gave up 3 bases, with 9 bases separating them. The CDR3 bases are TGTGCCTGGAGTGGCGGAGTGAAAGAGACCCAGTACTTC. It is translated as CAWSGGVKETQYF.

The rearrangement joins TRBV13 to TRBJ1-2, with a tentative D call TRBD1 (5 bases). The V gene's germline CDR1 is PRHDT and CDR2 FYEKMQ (reference sequence). The V end was cut by 5 bases, the J end by 4 bases, with 17 bases between. There are 15 residues in the CDR3. CDR3 sequence reads: CASSKDRQPAYGYTF. The DNA of the CDR3 is TGTGCCAGCAGCAAAGACAGACAGCCGGCCTATGGCTACACCTTC.

The rearrangement joins TRBV7-2 to TRBJ2-1; 9 bases fit TRBD1. The V gene end was trimmed by 3 bases and the J gene end by 7 bases; junction bases not matched to a gene: 4. Germline V CDR1 and CDR2: SGHTA, FQGNSA. The CDR3 loop spans 14 amino acids. The CDR3 DNA sequence: TGTGCCAGCAGCTTGTGGACAGGGGAAAATGAGCAGTTCTTC. It codes for CASSLWTGENEQFF.

This chain connects TRBV30 to TRBJ2-7; D might be TRBD2 (6 bases). The ends were cut back, 3 bases at V and 0 bases at J, with 9 bases in the middle. The CDR3 is 13 residues long. Germline V CDR1 and CDR2: GTSNPN, SVGIG (reference sequence). The CDR3 coding sequence is TGTGCCTGGAGGGCCGGGGGCTCCTACGAGCAGTACTTC. Its translation: CAWRAGGSYEQYF.

The gene calls are TRBV2 and TRBJ1-2; 7 nucleotides match TRBD1. Germline CDR1 reads SNHLY; CDR2 reads FYNNEI. There are 15 residues in the CDR3. With V trimmed by 5 bases and J by 2 bases, 8 bases remained unmatched. In nucleotides, the CDR3 is TGTGCCAGCAGTCGTGACAGGGTCGGAAACTATGGCTACACCTTC. Its translation is CASSRDRVGNYGYTF.

V and J are TRBV15 and TRBJ1-1; D gene uncertain. CDR3 length equals 15 residues. CDR1 is LNHNV and CDR2 is YYDKDF in the germline V gene (reference sequence). The V and J ends lost 0 bases and 6 bases respectively, with 14 bases between them. Here the CDR3 reads CATSRDSRDRPEAFF. DNA of the CDR3: TGTGCCACCAGCAGAGATTCAAGGGATAGACCTGAAGCTTTCTTT.

This clone was seen more than once but under ten times. This sequence joins TRBV30 and TRBJ1-5; D possibly corresponds to TRBD1 (5 bases). The CDR3 runs to 14 residues. V was clipped by 5 bases and J by 5 bases, with 16 bases between them. CDR1 GTSNPN and CDR2 SVGIG come from the germline V gene (reference sequence). In DNA, the CDR3 is TGTGCCTGGGGTAATTCAGGGATTGATCAGCCCCAGCATTTT. This translates into CAWGNSGIDQPQHF.

The gene calls are TRBV30 and TRBJ2-7; D possibly corresponds to TRBD2 (6 bases). Trimming removed 3 bases from V and 5 bases from J, with 14 bases in between. Germline V gene lookup returns CDR1 GTSNPN and CDR2 SVGIG (reference sequence). CDR3 size: 13 residues. CDR3: CAWSHTAGNEQYF. Written as DNA, the CDR3 is TGTGCCTGGAGCCACACGGCGGGGAACGAGCAGTACTTC.

This sequence joins TRBV29-1 and TRBJ2-7, with no clear D. The CDR3 sequence is 13 residues long. The V end was cut by 6 bases, the J end by 3 bases, with 15 bases between. Germline assignment: CDR1 SQVTM and CDR2 ANQGSEA. The CDR3 nucleotides read TGCAGCGTATTAGTCCCCTCTAGCTACGAGCAGTACTTC. It is translated as CSVLVPSSYEQYF.

In this sample, this clone turned up a few times. This chain uses TRBV4-2 with TRBJ2-3; possibly TRBD1 or TRBD2 for D (5 bases each). The CDR3 extends over 13 amino acids. CDR1 LGHNA and CDR2 YNFKEQ come from the germline V gene. Trimming removed 4 bases at V and 1 base at J, with 6 bases between. The CDR3 nucleotides read TGTGCCAGCAGCCCGGGGCGCACAGATACGCAGTATTTT. Translation gives CASSPGRTDTQYF.

This clone was seen a handful of times. This chain uses TRBV5-6 with TRBJ2-2; 11 bases fit TRBD2. This CDR3 is 16 amino acids long. Germline V gene lookup returns CDR1 SGHDT and CDR2 YYEEEE. The ends lost 4 bases at V and 3 bases at J; junction bases unmatched: 5. CDR3 amino acids: CASSPRTSGYTGELFF. As DNA, the CDR3 is TGTGCCAGCAGCCCGAGGACTAGCGGGTACACCGGGGAGCTGTTTTTT. Looking up the rest from reference TRBV5-6 and TRBJ2-2 gives the full variable domain: DAGVTQSPTHLIKTRGQQVTLRCSPKSGHDTVSWYQQALGQGPQFIFQYYEEEERQRGNFPDRFSGHQFPNYSSELNVNALLLGDSALYLCASSPRTSGYTGELFFGEGSRLTVL.

The sample holds a few counts of this clone. The genes are TRBV25-1 and TRBJ2-7, with D tentatively TRBD1 (5 bases). CDR3 length: 14 amino acids. CDR1 is MGHDK, CDR2 SYGVNS, per germline. V was shortened by 2 bases and J by 4 bases, with 12 bases between the two germline ends. CDR3 sequence reads: CASSERDRPYEQYF. CDR3 DNA sequence: TGTGCCAGCAGTGAACGAGACAGACCTTACGAGCAGTACTTC.

The V call is TRBV25-1, the J call TRBJ1-1, with TRBD1 matching 7 bases. The CDR3 is made up of 13 amino acids. Per the germline V gene, CDR1 is MGHDK and CDR2 is SYGVNS. Unmatched junction bases numbered 8, after V lost 8 bases and J lost 5 bases. The CDR3 sequence is CASLRAGGTEAFF. The CDR3 DNA follows: TGTGCCAGCCTTCGGGCAGGGGGGACTGAAGCTTTCTTT.

The rearrangement uses TRBV30 and TRBJ1-2; 7 bases fit TRBD1. The CDR3 consists of 13 residues. V lost 4 bases, J lost 3 bases, and 5 bases stayed unmatched. Germline V gene sequence: CDR1 GTSNPN, CDR2 SVGIG (reference sequence). The CDR3 coding sequence is TGTGCCTGGACCCGGGACAGAGACTATGGCTACACCTTC. It specifies CAWTRDRDYGYTF.

J is TRBJ2-1 and V is TRBV29-1; tentatively, D is TRBD1 (6 bases). Germline CDR1 and CDR2: SQVTM and ANQGSEA. V was cut by 7 bases and J by 2 bases, with 15 bases left in between. The CDR3 has 14 residues. The CDR3 is CSATKGEAYNEQFF. The CDR3 DNA sequence: TGCAGCGCCACCAAGGGGGAAGCCTACAATGAGCAGTTCTTC.

The chain is built from TRBV29-1 and TRBJ2-5; 7 nucleotides align to TRBD1. The CDR3 has 13 residues. Unmatched junction bases numbered 9, after V lost 6 bases and J lost 5 bases. Germline CDR1 and CDR2: SQVTM and ANQGSEA. The CDR3 sequence is CSVRQGVLETQYF. CDR3 nucleotide sequence: TGCAGCGTGCGACAGGGAGTACTGGAGACCCAGTACTTC.

The V call is TRBV30, the J call TRBJ1-4; 9 nucleotides match TRBD1. Per germline, CDR1 GTSNPN and CDR2 SVGIG (reference sequence). With 3 bases clipped from V and 7 bases from J, the junction kept 6 bases outside the gene matches. There are 14 residues in the CDR3. In nucleotides, the CDR3 is TGTGCCTGGAGAGAAACAGGGGGCATTGAAAAACTGTTTTTT. It codes for CAWRETGGIEKLFF.

There are a few counts of this clone. The chain combines TRBV6-6 with TRBJ1-5; D remains ambiguous. Trimming took off 3 bases at V and 7 bases at J, with 7 bases between the two ends. CDR3 length: 12 amino acids. The germline CDR1 and CDR2 sequences are MNHNY and SVGAGI (reference sequence). For the CDR3, the DNA is TGTGCCAGCAGTTATAGCGGGCAGCCCCAGCATTTT. Translated: CASSYSGQPQHF.

The V and J genes are TRBV19 and TRBJ2-7; TRBD1 agrees at 9 bases. V was pared by 5 bases and J by 4 bases, with 9 bases of the junction left unmatched. Germline V CDR1 and CDR2: LNHDA, SQIVND (reference sequence). This CDR3 comprises 15 residues. As DNA, the CDR3 is TGTGCCAGTAGTGCCCAACCGGGACAGGGATACGAGCAGTACTTC. This encodes CASSAQPGQGYEQYF.

This sequence joins TRBV6-5 and TRBJ2-2; 7 positions agree with TRBD1. Trimming at V came to 7 bases and at J to 0 bases, leaving 5 bases not matched to a gene. The V gene's germline CDR1 is MNHEY and CDR2 SVGAGI. The CDR3 spans 15 residues. For the CDR3, the DNA is TGTGCCAGCACGACAGACAGGGCGAACACCGGGGAGCTGTTTTTT. It encodes CASTTDRANTGELFF.

The rearrangement uses TRBV29-1 and TRBJ2-5; a weak D match, TRBD2 (5 bases). In germline, CDR1 is SQVTM, CDR2 ANQGSEA. The ends were cut back, 6 bases at V and 4 bases at J, with 12 bases in the middle. This CDR3 has 12 residues. CDR3 coding DNA: TGCAGCGTGGAGAGGGTAGGAGAGACCCAGTACTTC. Protein: CSVERVGETQYF.

In this sample, this clone turned up once. The rearrangement joins TRBV6-6 to TRBJ2-7; 7 positions match TRBD2. The CDR3 sequence is 15 residues long. Trimming cost V 0 bases and J 1 base; bases outside gene matches: 3. CDR1 is MNHNY, CDR2 SVGAGI, per germline (reference sequence). CDR3 amino acids: CASSYSTSSSYEQYF. The CDR3 coding sequence is TGTGCCAGCAGTTACTCGACTAGCTCATCCTACGAGCAGTACTTC.

The chain carries TRBV10-3 and TRBJ1-2, with D perhaps matching TRBD1 (6 bases). The V gene's germline CDR1 is ENHRY and CDR2 SYGVKD. The ends were cut back, 2 bases at V and 0 bases at J, with 10 bases in the middle. CDR3 length: 15 residues. This CDR3 is CAISEQGIANYGYTF. In DNA, the CDR3 is TGTGCCATCAGTGAGCAGGGGATAGCTAACTATGGCTACACCTTC.

V usage is TRBV6-6 and J usage is TRBJ1-2, with no clear D. The CDR3 sequence is 14 residues long. V was shortened by 4 bases and J by 6 bases, with 15 bases between the two germline ends. Looked up from germline, CDR1 is MNHNY and CDR2 is SVGAGI (reference sequence). The CDR3 spells CASSFLLQEDGYTF. For the CDR3, the DNA is TGTGCCAGCAGTTTCCTCCTTCAGGAGGATGGCTACACCTTC.

J is TRBJ2-1 and V is TRBV29-1, with D perhaps given as TRBD1 or TRBD2 (5 bases each). Per germline, CDR1 SQVTM and CDR2 ANQGSEA. Deletions cut 8 bases from V and 9 bases from J, with 20 bases between. The CDR3 covers 13 residues. CDR3 sequence reads: CSTLLGVMGEQFF. Here the CDR3 DNA reads TGCAGCACCCTGTTGGGGGTTATGGGTGAGCAGTTCTTC.